Listed below are T cell receptor beta chains from one sample, sequenced in a study of T cells in localized non-small cell lung cancer. Using immunoSEQ multiplex PCR, the repertoire was profiled, and TCRdb retains in-frame clones only, with some absent. The repertoire holds around 25,000 clones, with about 86% as singletons. The sample here was peripheral blood, taken before any cancer treatment. These receptors were obtained from a female donor older than 55 with stage I lung adenocarcinoma. The CDR3 runs from the conserved cysteine through the conserved F or W. The D gene is left open where the match is weak. Rows give clone size only sometimes, using once, few, many, or a class for an expanded clone.

clone size,D gene,V gene,J gene,CDR3 protein,CDR3 DNA
-,-,TRBV5-4,TRBJ2-7,CASSAGAEYEQYF,TGTGCCAGCAGCGCCGGGGCCGAATACGAGCAGTACTTC
once,-,TRBV6-6,TRBJ2-7,CASSYRDLYEQYF,TGTGCCAGCAGTTACCGGGACCTCTACGAGCAGTACTTC
-,TRBD2,TRBV9,TRBJ2-1,CASSVSTSGRSREQFF,TGTGCCAGCAGCGTCTCGACTAGCGGGAGGAGTCGTGAGCAGTTCTTC
once,TRBD1,TRBV11-2,TRBJ1-1,CASSRIRGTGSYGNTEAFF,TGTGCCAGCAGCCGGATTCGAGGGACAGGGAGTTACGGGAACACTGAAGCTTTCTTT
once,-,TRBV11-1,TRBJ1-2,CASSLSGSYGYTF,TGTGCCAGCAGCTTATCAGGGAGCTATGGCTACACCTTC
-,TRBD2,TRBV29-1,TRBJ2-1,CSVEGAGGPFSYNEQFF,TGCAGCGTTGAAGGGGCGGGGGGGCCTTTCTCCTACAATGAGCAGTTCTTC
-,-,TRBV10-3,TRBJ2-7,CAIIWPAALNYEQYF,TGTGCCATCATCTGGCCGGCAGCCCTAAACTACGAGCAGTACTTC
-,-,TRBV5-6,TRBJ1-1,CASSFHDRNTEAFF,TGTGCCAGCAGCTTTCACGACAGGAACACTGAAGCTTTCTTT
-,-,TRBV9,TRBJ1-6,CASSVGVFNSPLHF,TGTGCCAGCAGCGTAGGGGTGTTTAATTCACCCCTCCACTTT
-,TRBD2,TRBV7-9,TRBJ2-7,CASSLSRGGTFYEQYF,TGTGCCAGCAGCCTAAGTCGGGGAGGGACCTTCTACGAGCAGTACTTC
-,-,TRBV5-1,TRBJ1-1,CASSLTASNTEAFF,TGCGCCAGCAGCTTGACGGCCTCTAACACTGAAGCTTTCTTT
few,TRBD2,TRBV4-1,TRBJ2-1,CASSPDSGGAVDEQFF,TGCGCCAGCAGCCCGGATAGCGGGGGGGCCGTGGATGAGCAGTTCTTC
few,-,TRBV11-2,TRBJ1-3,CASSLESGYRNTIYF,TGTGCCAGCAGCTTAGAATCAGGGTACCGAAACACCATATATTTT
-,-,TRBV5-4,TRBJ1-2,CASSLGRGSYGYTF,TGTGCCAGCAGCTTGGGCAGGGGAAGCTATGGCTACACCTTC
-,-,TRBV28,TRBJ1-2,CASSPSGTLNRYTF,TGTGCCAGCAGTCCATCCGGGACGCTGAACCGCTACACCTTC
-,-,TRBV14,TRBJ2-5,CASSQGARSETQYF,TGTGCCAGCAGCCAAGGTGCCCGTTCTGAGACCCAGTACTTC
-,-,TRBV2,TRBJ1-4,CASSENGLNEKLFF,TGTGCCAGCAGTGAGAACGGACTTAATGAAAAACTGTTTTTT
-,TRBD1,TRBV5-1,TRBJ1-1,CASSIDRDLANTEAFF,TGCGCCAGCAGCATTGACAGGGACTTAGCGAACACTGAAGCTTTCTTT
medium-sized,TRBD1,TRBV15,TRBJ1-2,CATSLRTGGGYTF,TGTGCCACCAGCTTAAGGACAGGGGGTGGCTACACCTTC
-,-,TRBV28,TRBJ2-4,CASSLPDGVAKNIQYF,TGTGCCAGCAGTTTACCGGACGGAGTAGCCAAAAACATTCAGTACTTC
-,-,TRBV11-3,TRBJ2-1,CASSFTSSSYNEQFF,TGTGCCAGCAGCTTTACATCGAGCTCCTACAATGAGCAGTTCTTC
-,TRBD1,TRBV9,TRBJ1-1,CASSATGGETEAFF,TGTGCCAGCAGCGCGACAGGGGGCGAAACCGAAGCTTTCTTT
few,-,TRBV29-1,TRBJ1-1,CSVNRYMNTEAFF,TGCAGCGTTAACAGGTACATGAACACTGAAGCTTTCTTT
-,TRBD1,TRBV28,TRBJ2-7,CASRSPWDSSYEQYF,TGTGCCAGCAGATCTCCTTGGGACAGCTCCTACGAGCAGTACTTC
-,-,TRBV30,TRBJ2-1,CAWSVQLGNEQFF,TGTGCCTGGAGTGTACAATTAGGGAATGAGCAGTTCTTC
-,-,TRBV27,TRBJ2-6,CASSLRPSSGANVLTF,TGTGCCAGCAGTCTTCGACCGAGCTCTGGGGCCAACGTCCTGACTTTC
-,-,TRBV7-9,TRBJ1-1,CASILGGISTEAFF,TGTGCCAGCATCCTAGGGGGGATCAGCACTGAAGCTTTCTTT
-,TRBD1,TRBV28,TRBJ2-4,CASSSGTGGKNIQYF,TGTGCCAGCAGCTCTGGGACAGGCGGCAAAAACATTCAGTACTTC
-,-,TRBV2,TRBJ1-1,CASSEARLEAFF,TGTGCCAGCAGTGAAGCCCGGTTGGAAGCTTTCTTT
few,TRBD1,TRBV28,TRBJ2-3,CASSLEGASDTQYF,TGTGCCAGCAGTTTAGAGGGGGCGTCAGATACGCAGTATTTT
-,TRBD2,TRBV5-4,TRBJ2-1,CASSLGTSVYNEQFF,TGTGCCAGCAGCCTGGGGACTAGCGTTTACAATGAGCAGTTCTTC
-,-,TRBV5-1,TRBJ1-1,CASSLGPDRRQNTEAFF,TGCGCCAGCAGCTTGGGTCCGGATCGCCGGCAGAACACTGAAGCTTTCTTT
-,-,TRBV9,TRBJ2-4,CASSVGSPNIQYF,TGTGCCAGCAGCGTAGGTTCGCCAAACATTCAGTACTTC
-,-,TRBV7-6,TRBJ1-1,CASSLVPGTAPFRDTEAFF,TGTGCCAGCAGCTTAGTCCCGGGGACGGCCCCCTTCCGCGACACTGAAGCTTTCTTT
-,-,TRBV5-1,TRBJ1-1,CASSTVAGYTEAFF,TGCGCCAGCAGCACCGTCGCGGGTTACACTGAAGCTTTCTTT
-,TRBD1,TRBV19,TRBJ1-3,CASTFGQGAGTIYF,TGTGCCAGTACCTTCGGGCAGGGGGCCGGCACCATATATTTT
-,-,TRBV7-9,TRBJ1-1,CASSLGRGSEAFF,TGTGCCAGCAGCTTAGGTCGAGGGTCGGAAGCTTTCTTT
few,-,TRBV5-1,TRBJ1-4,CASSPVRSNEKLFF,TGCGCCAGCAGCCCGGTGAGGAGTAATGAAAAACTGTTTTTT
-,-,TRBV2,TRBJ1-1,CASGRLNTEAFF,TGTGCCAGCGGCCGGCTGAACACTGAAGCTTTCTTT
once,-,TRBV11-3,TRBJ2-5,CASSPSYGRRETQYF,TGTGCCAGCAGCCCAAGCTACGGGAGAAGAGAGACCCAGTACTTC
once,TRBD2,TRBV10-3,TRBJ2-3,CAIRLGLAGYTQYF,TGTGCCATCAGACTGGGACTAGCGGGGTATACGCAGTATTTT
few,TRBD1,TRBV5-7,TRBJ2-7,CASSGRDRVYF,TGTGCCAGCAGCGGACGGGACAGAGTTTACTTC
-,TRBD2,TRBV11-1,TRBJ2-2,CASSRKAGALTGELFF,TGTGCCAGCAGCCGAAAAGCGGGAGCATTGACCGGGGAGCTGTTTTTT
-,-,TRBV27,TRBJ1-4,CASSLVDRDGTNEKLFF,TGTGCCAGCAGTTTAGTGGATAGGGATGGAACTAATGAAAAACTGTTTTTT
once,-,TRBV27,TRBJ1-1,CASSLPGRRTEAFF,TGTGCCAGCAGTCTCCCGGGACGACGGACTGAAGCTTTCTTT
-,-,TRBV5-1,TRBJ1-6,CASSPDGADWPLHF,TGCGCCAGCAGCCCGGATGGGGCAGATTGGCCCCTCCACTTT
-,-,TRBV27,TRBJ2-7,CASRRSGSSSYEQYF,TGTGCCAGCAGACGTAGCGGTTCTAGCTCCTACGAGCAGTACTTC
-,-,TRBV30,TRBJ1-1,CAWSVRRGFAAEAFF,TGTGCCTGGAGTGTACGGCGGGGGTTCGCCGCTGAAGCTTTCTTT
-,TRBD2,TRBV19,TRBJ2-1,CASSINSGGRVSNEQFF,TGTGCCAGTAGTATTAATTCTGGCGGGAGGGTCTCCAATGAGCAGTTCTTC
-,-,TRBV9,TRBJ2-6,CASSISGANVLTF,TGTGCCAGCAGTATCTCTGGGGCCAACGTCCTGACTTTC
-,TRBD2,TRBV19,TRBJ2-3,CASSLGGESTDTQYF,TGTGCCAGTAGCCTCGGGGGGGAGAGCACAGATACGCAGTATTTT
-,-,TRBV5-1,TRBJ2-3,CASSLGGSGTGTDTQYF,TGCGCCAGCAGCTTGGGTGGGTCAGGGACTGGCACAGATACGCAGTATTTT
-,TRBD1,TRBV6-4,TRBJ1-2,CASSSGTGGYTF,TGTGCCAGCAGTTCCGGGACAGGCGGCTACACCTTC